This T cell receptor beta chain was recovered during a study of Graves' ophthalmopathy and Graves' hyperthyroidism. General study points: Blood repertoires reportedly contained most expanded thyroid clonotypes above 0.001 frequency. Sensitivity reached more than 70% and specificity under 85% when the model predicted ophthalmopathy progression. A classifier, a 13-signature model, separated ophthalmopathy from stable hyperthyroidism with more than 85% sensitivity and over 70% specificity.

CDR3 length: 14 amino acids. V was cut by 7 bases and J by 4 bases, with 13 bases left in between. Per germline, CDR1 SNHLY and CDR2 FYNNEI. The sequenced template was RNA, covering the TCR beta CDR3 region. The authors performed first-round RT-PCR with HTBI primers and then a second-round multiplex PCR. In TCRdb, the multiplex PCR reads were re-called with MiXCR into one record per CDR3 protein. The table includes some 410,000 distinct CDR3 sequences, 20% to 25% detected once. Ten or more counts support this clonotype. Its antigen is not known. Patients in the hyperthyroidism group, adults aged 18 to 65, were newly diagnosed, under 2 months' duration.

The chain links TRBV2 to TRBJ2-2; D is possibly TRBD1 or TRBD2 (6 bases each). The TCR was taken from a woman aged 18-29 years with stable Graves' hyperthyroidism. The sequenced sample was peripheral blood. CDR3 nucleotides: TGTGCCAGCATCCCGGGGGCAGGCACCGGGGAGCTGTTTTTT. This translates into CASIPGAGTGELFF.